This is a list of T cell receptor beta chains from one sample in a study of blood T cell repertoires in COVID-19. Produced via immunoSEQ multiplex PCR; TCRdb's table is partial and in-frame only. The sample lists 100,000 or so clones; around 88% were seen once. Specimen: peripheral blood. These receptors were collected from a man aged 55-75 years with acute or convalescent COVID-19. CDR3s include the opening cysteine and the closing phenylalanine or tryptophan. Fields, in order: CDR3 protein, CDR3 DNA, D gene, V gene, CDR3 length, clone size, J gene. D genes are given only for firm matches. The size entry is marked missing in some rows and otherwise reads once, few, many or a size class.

CASSTGQGVAEAFF TGCGCCAGCAGCACGGGACAGGGGGTCGCTGAAGCTTTCTTT TRBD1 TRBV5-1 14 - TRBJ1-1
CASSSTLQETQYF TGTGCCAGCTCTTCTACTCTCCAAGAGACCCAGTACTTC - TRBV18 13 - TRBJ2-5
CASSWGGLAGHNEQFF TGTGCCAGCAGCTGGGGCGGACTAGCGGGCCACAATGAGCAGTTCTTC TRBD2 TRBV5-4 16 - TRBJ2-1
CASSIAPTASGNTIYF TGTGCCAGTAGTATAGCCCCGACAGCATCTGGAAACACCATATATTTT - TRBV19 16 - TRBJ1-3
CATSRGDSREANYGYTF TGTGCCACCAGCAGAGGCGACAGCAGAGAAGCCAACTATGGCTACACCTTC - TRBV15 17 - TRBJ1-2
CASSHGRAGSREKLFF TGCGCCAGCAGCCACGGGAGGGCAGGGTCGCGTGAAAAACTGTTTTTT - TRBV4-3 16 large TRBJ1-4
CASSLLQGAYEQYF TGTGCCAGCAGCTTACTTCAGGGGGCCTACGAGCAGTACTTC TRBD1 TRBV5-6 14 - TRBJ2-7
CASSAPGLAGRDTQYF TGTGCCAGCAGTGCGCCGGGACTAGCGGGACGAGATACGCAGTATTTT TRBD2 TRBV27 16 - TRBJ2-3
CASAASGRSFRNEQFF TGTGCCAGCGCGGCTAGCGGGAGATCATTCCGCAATGAGCAGTTCTTC TRBD2 TRBV9 16 - TRBJ2-1
CAISGPQGWTEAFF TGTGCCATCAGCGGACCACAGGGTTGGACTGAAGCTTTCTTT - TRBV10-3 14 once TRBJ1-1
CASSLWTAQETQYF TGCGCCAGCAGCTTATGGACAGCCCAAGAGACCCAGTACTTC - TRBV5-1 14 - TRBJ2-5
CASSDGQISFQYF TGTGCCAGCAGTGATGGGCAGATTTCATTTCAGTACTTC - TRBV6-1 13 - TRBJ2-4
CASSQDGAGLDGYTF TGCGCCAGCAGCCAAGATGGCGCAGGGCTGGATGGCTACACCTTC - TRBV4-1 15 - TRBJ1-2
CASSDSGFKNTIYF TGTGCCAGCAGTGATTCAGGGTTCAAGAACACCATATATTTT - TRBV2 14 - TRBJ1-3
CASSLGLAGETQYF TGTGCCAGCAGCTTGGGTCTAGCGGGCGAGACCCAGTACTTC TRBD2 TRBV5-4 14 - TRBJ2-5
CASSEYNQPQHF TGTGCCAGCAGTGAGTACAATCAGCCCCAGCATTTT - TRBV6-1 12 - TRBJ1-5
CASSYRQGSQYF TGCGCCAGCAGCTATAGACAGGGATCGCAGTATTTT TRBD1 TRBV4-1 12 - TRBJ2-3
CAWSAGQGGNTEAFF TGTGCCTGGAGTGCGGGACAGGGCGGGAACACTGAAGCTTTCTTT TRBD1 TRBV30 15 - TRBJ1-1
CAISERGYGYTF TGTGCCATCAGTGAACGAGGCTATGGCTACACCTTC - TRBV10-3 12 - TRBJ1-2
CASSQQGRGFTVEQYF TGTGCCAGCAGTCAACAGGGGAGAGGGTTTACGGTCGAGCAGTACTTC TRBD1 TRBV6-6 16 - TRBJ2-7
CASTPGTRNTEAFF TGTGCCAGTACCCCCGGGACACGGAACACTGAAGCTTTCTTT - TRBV19 14 - TRBJ1-1
CASNGLWSYGYTF TGCGCCAGCAACGGGTTGTGGAGCTATGGCTACACCTTC - TRBV10-1 13 - TRBJ1-2
CASSLGGRDTNRTGELFF TGTGCCAGCAGCTTGGGAGGGCGGGACACCAACCGCACCGGGGAGCTGTTTTTT - TRBV7-8 18 - TRBJ2-2
CVWNSLGIDTQYF TGTGTCTGGAATTCACTCGGTATAGATACGCAGTATTTT - TRBV30 13 - TRBJ2-3
CASSQQGGRYEQYF TGCGCCAGCAGTCAACAGGGGGGTAGGTACGAGCAGTACTTC TRBD1 TRBV5-1 14 - TRBJ2-7
CASSDQTGGRAEAFF TGTGCCAGCAGCGACCAAACAGGGGGCAGGGCTGAAGCTTTCTTT TRBD1 TRBV14 15 - TRBJ1-1
CSVVRAVSYEQYF TGCAGCGTTGTCAGGGCGGTCTCCTACGAGCAGTACTTC - TRBV29-1 13 - TRBJ2-7
CSAGDRFVSEAFF TGCAGCGCCGGGGACAGGTTCGTCTCTGAAGCTTTCTTT TRBD1 TRBV29-1 13 - TRBJ1-1
CAGSSGTNYGYTF TGTGCCGGGAGCTCTGGGACTAACTATGGCTACACCTTC - TRBV28 13 - TRBJ1-2
CASSLGRSSEEQFF TGTGCCAGCAGCTTAGGCAGGTCTAGCGAAGAGCAGTTCTTC - TRBV7-9 14 - TRBJ2-1
CASSQGADGYTF TGTGCCAGCAGCCAGGGGGCGGATGGCTACACCTTC TRBD1 TRBV12-3/TRBV12-4 12 once TRBJ1-2
CASSPTGTYGYTF TGTGCCAGCAGTCCCACAGGGACCTATGGCTACACCTTC - TRBV6-5 13 - TRBJ1-2
CASSRDRVEEKLFF TGCGCCAGCAGCCGGGACAGGGTAGAGGAAAAACTGTTTTTT TRBD1 TRBV5-1 14 - TRBJ1-4
CASSQATGSSYNEQFF TGTGCCAGCAGCCAAGCTACAGGGAGCTCCTACAATGAGCAGTTCTTC - TRBV4-2 16 - TRBJ2-1
CASSYSTGNTEAFF TGCGCCAGCAGCTACTCGACGGGGAACACTGAAGCTTTCTTT - TRBV5-1 14 once TRBJ1-1
CATLPDREQYGYTF TGTGCCACCCTCCCGGACAGGGAACAGTATGGCTACACCTTC TRBD1 TRBV24-1 14 - TRBJ1-2
CASSYGGQPQHF TGTGCCAGCAGTTACGGGGGCCAGCCCCAGCATTTT - TRBV6-2/TRBV6-3 12 - TRBJ1-5
CASSERSEIDGYTF TGTGCCAGCAGCGAGCGGTCAGAGATAGATGGCTACACCTTC - TRBV27 14 - TRBJ1-2
CASTLESFRGNNEQFF TGTGCCAGCACCCTAGAGTCCTTTAGGGGAAACAATGAGCAGTTCTTC - TRBV2 16 - TRBJ2-1
CASSASVADSYGYTF TGTGCCAGCAGCGCCTCGGTAGCCGACTCCTATGGCTACACCTTC - TRBV9 15 - TRBJ1-2
CASSYFTGLSTGELFF TGTGCCAGCAGTTATTTCACAGGGTTGAGCACCGGGGAGCTGTTTTTT - TRBV6-5 16 - TRBJ2-2
CASSSVEGSTDTQYF TGCGCCAGCAGCTCAGTGGAGGGTAGCACAGATACGCAGTATTTT - TRBV4-1 15 once TRBJ2-3
CAWSGTGNEQFF TGTGCCTGGAGTGGGACAGGGAATGAGCAGTTCTTC TRBD1 TRBV30 12 - TRBJ2-1
CASSLEADSTLHF TGTGCCAGCAGCTTAGAAGCGGACTCGACCCTCCACTTT - TRBV7-8 13 - TRBJ1-6
CASSEAHGVNTEAFF TGTGCCAGCAGTGAAGCGCACGGGGTGAACACTGAAGCTTTCTTT - TRBV6-1 15 - TRBJ1-1
CAWSPPPGTVTDTQYF TGTGCCTGGAGCCCCCCACCTGGTACAGTCACAGATACGCAGTATTTT - TRBV30 16 - TRBJ2-3
CASSQTGFAYGYTF TGTGCCAGCAGTCAGACAGGGTTTGCCTATGGCTACACCTTC TRBD1 TRBV28 14 - TRBJ1-2
CASSYSDSSTDTQYF TGTGCCAGCAGCTACTCGGACAGTTCCACAGATACGCAGTATTTT - TRBV11-1 15 - TRBJ2-3
CSAKVGGLEAFF TGCAGCGCAAAAGTGGGGGGGTTGGAAGCTTTCTTT - TRBV29-1 12 - TRBJ1-1
CASSSTGGTNEKLFF TGTGCCAGCAGCTCCACGGGGGGCACTAATGAAAAACTGTTTTTT - TRBV11-2 15 few TRBJ1-4
CASSQQIGRATNEKLFF TGTGCCAGCAGTCAGCAGATAGGGAGGGCAACTAATGAAAAACTGTTTTTT - TRBV27 17 - TRBJ1-4
CASQQQGAATQYF TGCGCCAGTCAGCAGCAGGGGGCTGCTACGCAGTATTTT TRBD1 TRBV10-1 13 - TRBJ2-3
CASSLGSTSGVYNEQFF TGCGCCAGCAGCTTGGGCTCGACTAGCGGGGTATACAATGAGCAGTTCTTC TRBD2 TRBV5-1 17 - TRBJ2-1
CASSLDRSAGNNEQFF TGTGCCAGCAGCTTAGATAGGTCCGCAGGCAACAATGAGCAGTTCTTC - TRBV7-6 16 - TRBJ2-1
CASSTPGLAGNSYNEQFF TGTGCCAGCAGCACCCCGGGACTAGCGGGCAACTCCTACAATGAGCAGTTCTTC TRBD2 TRBV5-4 18 - TRBJ2-1
CATTGTRNQPQHF TGTGCCACAACCGGGACAAGAAATCAGCCCCAGCATTTT - TRBV28 13 - TRBJ1-5
CASRRQGPFNQPQHF TGTGCCAGCAGACGACAGGGGCCCTTCAATCAGCCCCAGCATTTT TRBD1 TRBV6-6 15 - TRBJ1-5